These 24 T cell receptor beta chains were all obtained from the same sample, sequenced in a study of blood T cell repertoires in COVID-19. Profiled with immunoSEQ multiplex PCR; TCRdb holds only in-frame clones, not every one. The table records over 200,000 clones, 80% to 95% of them present only once. The specimen was peripheral blood. The receptors come from a man aged 55 to 69 with COVID-19, enrolled during active disease.

V gene TRBV14 combines with J gene TRBJ2-1; D ambiguous. The ends were cut back, 0 bases at V and 2 bases at J, with 5 bases in the middle. The CDR3 runs 14 residues. Germline assignment: CDR1 SGHDN and CDR2 FVKESK. The CDR3 loop reads CASSQDSTYNEQFF. The CDR3 nucleotides read TGTGCCAGCAGCCAAGATAGTACCTACAATGAGCAGTTCTTC.

The chain couples TRBV4-3 to TRBJ2-1; 7 nucleotides agree with TRBD2. Unmatched junction bases numbered 15, after V lost 1 base and J lost 3 bases. The CDR3 consists of 19 residues. Germline V gene lookup returns CDR1 LGHNA and CDR2 YSLEER. The CDR3 loop is CASSQGAGVVSSNYNEQFF. In DNA form, the CDR3 reads TGCGCCAGCAGCCAAGGGGCGGGAGTCGTCTCGAGTAACTACAATGAGCAGTTCTTC.

The rearrangement links TRBV18 to TRBJ2-5; the D gene is possibly TRBD1 (5 bases). The CDR3 totals 12 residues. V was shortened by 8 bases and J by 5 bases, with 12 bases between the two germline ends. Germline lookup yields CDR1 KGHSH and CDR2 LQKENI. The CDR3 spells CASRAPGETQYF. Written as DNA, the CDR3 is TGTGCCAGCCGGGCCCCAGGGGAGACCCAGTACTTC.

V is TRBV2 and J is TRBJ1-4; 11 bases align to TRBD1. The CDR3 length is 13 residues. Losses at the gene ends were 8 bases for V and 8 bases for J; bases not matched to a gene: 4. Looked up from germline, CDR1 is SNHLY and CDR2 is FYNNEI. CDR3: CASGDRGREKLFF. Here the CDR3 DNA reads TGTGCCAGCGGGGACAGGGGGAGAGAAAAACTGTTTTTT.

This chain uses TRBV11-2 with TRBJ2-7, with 10 bases identical to TRBD2. Germline assignment: CDR1 SGHAT and CDR2 FQNNGV. J lost 0 bases, V lost 1 base, and 12 bases had no gene match. CDR3 length: 19 amino acids. The CDR3 region is CASSLGSSGRALSSYEQYF. The CDR3 nucleotides are TGTGCCAGCAGCTTAGGATCGAGCGGGAGGGCCCTCAGCTCCTACGAGCAGTACTTC.

This chain links TRBV4-1 with TRBJ2-5; TRBD1 matches 10 bases. CDR1 MGHRA and CDR2 YSYEKL come from the germline V gene. This CDR3 is 15 amino acids long. V gave up 1 base and J gave up 2 bases; unmatched junction bases: 1. This CDR3 reads CASSQVGQGQETQYF. Here the CDR3 DNA reads TGCGCCAGCAGCCAAGTGGGACAGGGGCAAGAGACCCAGTACTTC.

V usage is TRBV15 and J usage is TRBJ2-3; 10 bases fit TRBD2. CDR1 is LNHNV, CDR2 YYDKDF, per germline (reference sequence). Losses at the gene ends were 1 base for V and 0 bases for J; bases not matched to a gene: 4. The CDR3 consists of 17 residues. CDR3 nucleotides: TGTGCCACCAGCAGAGCACTAGCGGGGTCTAGCACAGATACGCAGTATTTT. It is translated as CATSRALAGSSTDTQYF.

This chain connects TRBV28 to TRBJ2-1; TRBD2 aligns across 16 bases. The germline V gene has CDR1 MDHEN and CDR2 SYDVKM. The V gene end was trimmed by 5 bases and the J gene end by 4 bases; junction bases not matched to a gene: 8. The CDR3 runs 18 residues. CDR3 protein: CASSLGAGLAGGYNEQFF. For the CDR3, the DNA is TGTGCCAGCAGTCTCGGAGCGGGACTAGCGGGGGGGTACAATGAGCAGTTCTTC.

The chain uses TRBV5-1 and TRBJ1-5; D is ambiguous. Germline CDR1 reads SGHRS; CDR2 reads YFSETQ. This CDR3 has 15 residues. Trimming stripped 0 bases from V and 4 bases from J, with 11 bases between. Here the CDR3 reads CASSLGPASNQPQHF. For the CDR3, the DNA is TGCGCCAGCAGCTTGGGTCCCGCCAGTAATCAGCCCCAGCATTTT.

V usage is TRBV9 and J usage is TRBJ2-1, with 9 nucleotides matching TRBD2. The CDR3 spans 16 residues. The germline gives CDR1 SGDLS, CDR2 YYNGEE. J lost 4 bases, V lost 4 bases, and 9 bases had no gene match. For the CDR3, the DNA is TGTGCCAGCAGCCCCTCAGCGGGAGGCCCTTACAATGAGCAGTTCTTC. This gives the protein CASSPSAGGPYNEQFF.

The V gene is TRBV3-1 (or the pseudogene TRBV3-2), the J gene TRBJ1-2; 10 nucleotides align to TRBD1. The CDR3 is made up of 16 amino acids. V trimming: 3 bases; J trimming: 4 bases; junction bases outside the gene matches: 8. CDR1 LGHDT and CDR2 YNNKEL come from the germline V gene (reference sequence). CDR3 sequence (DNA): TGTGCCAGCAGCCAGCGGGGGGGGACAGGGGCCTATGGCTACACCTTC. Translated, it gives CASSQRGGTGAYGYTF.

CDR3 protein: CASSFTGLDGYTF. In DNA, the CDR3 is TGCGCCAGCAGCTTTACGGGACTCGATGGCTACACCTTC. The chain employs TRBV5-1 and TRBJ1-2; tentatively, D is TRBD1 (5 bases). V was clipped by 2 bases and J by 6 bases, with 11 bases between them. The germline V gene encodes CDR1 SGHRS and CDR2 YFSETQ. The length of the CDR3 is 13 residues.

The chain recombines TRBV4-1 with TRBJ2-3; 9 nucleotides match TRBD2. The CDR3 is 17 amino acids. The V gene's germline CDR1 is MGHRA and CDR2 YSYEKL. Losses at the gene ends were 0 bases for V and 6 bases for J; bases not matched to a gene: 10. The CDR3: CASSQEAGGLIGDTQYF. The CDR3 DNA reads TGCGCCAGCAGCCAAGAGGCGGGGGGGCTAATTGGGGATACGCAGTATTTT.

The chain recombines TRBV11-2 with TRBJ1-4, with 9 bases matching TRBD1. V shed 6 bases, J shed 7 bases, and the junction held 6 bases outside the gene matches. This CDR3 spans 14 amino acids. Germline-derived CDR1 and CDR2 are SGHAT and FQNNGV. Here the CDR3 DNA reads TGTGCCAGCAGGCTTACAGGGGGCCTTGAAAAACTGTTTTTT. This gives the protein CASRLTGGLEKLFF.

This chain links TRBV18 with TRBJ1-1; 7 bases map to TRBD1. V gave up 3 bases and J gave up 0 bases; unmatched junction bases: 10. Per germline, CDR1 KGHSH and CDR2 LQKENI. The CDR3 spans 17 residues. The CDR3 spells CASSPRTPGTVNTEAFF. The CDR3 DNA sequence: TGTGCCAGCTCACCGAGAACTCCCGGGACAGTGAACACTGAAGCTTTCTTT.

This clone was seen only once. The chain uses TRBV3-1 (or the pseudogene TRBV3-2) and TRBJ2-2, with TRBD1 as a possible D gene (6 bases). The CDR3 has 18 residues. Trimming left V 0 bases short and J 0 bases short, with 14 bases between. Germline CDR1 reads LGHDT; CDR2 reads YNNKEL (reference sequence). CDR3 protein: CASSQDPGASSNTGELFF. The CDR3 DNA reads TGTGCCAGCAGCCAAGATCCAGGGGCTAGCTCGAACACCGGGGAGCTGTTTTTT.

The chain has TRBV6-2 or TRBV6-3 and TRBJ1-1; D not certain. The CDR3 loop spans 12 amino acids. Between the trimmed V and J ends, which lost 5 bases and 1 base, there was a span of 5 bases. CDR1 is MNHEY, CDR2 SVGEGT, per germline. The CDR3 DNA sequence: TGTGCCAGCAGTCAACAGAACACTGAAGCTTTCTTT. Translation: CASSQQNTEAFF.

The chain joins TRBV28 to TRBJ2-7; the match to TRBD1 covers 7 bases. The V and J ends lost 6 bases and 5 bases, in that order; junction bases with no gene match: 13. Germline CDR1 and CDR2: MDHEN and SYDVKM. This CDR3 has 15 residues. The CDR3 spells CASSHRGTAVDEQYF. The CDR3 bases are TGTGCCAGCAGCCACCGAGGGACAGCAGTTGACGAGCAGTACTTC.

The CDR3 region is CASSSQRGGADTQYF. The CDR3 DNA reads as TGTGCCAGCTCATCGCAGCGGGGTGGGGCAGATACGCAGTATTTT. J is TRBJ2-3 and V is TRBV18, with 7 bases fitting TRBD2. The germline V gene has CDR1 KGHSH and CDR2 LQKENI. The CDR3 is 15 residues long. After removal of 5 bases from V and 4 bases from J, the junction contained 9 bases not matched to a gene.

The chain combines TRBV28 with TRBJ2-4; possibly TRBD2 for D (6 bases). Germline loops: CDR1 MDHEN, CDR2 SYDVKM. The CDR3 extends over 14 amino acids. V was pared by 6 bases and J by 9 bases, with 18 bases between. The CDR3 protein is CASSPDRRRGIQYF. The CDR3 nucleotides are TGTGCCAGCAGCCCCGACCGGCGGCGGGGCATTCAGTACTTC.

The CDR3 region has the DNA TGTGCCAGCAGTTACTCGCATCAGGGGAATCAGCCCCAGCATTTT. This translates into CASSYSHQGNQPQHF. This rearrangement joins TRBV6-5 to TRBJ1-5; a possible D gene is TRBD1 (6 bases). The V gene's germline CDR1 is MNHEY and CDR2 SVGAGI. The CDR3 runs to 15 residues. V lost 0 bases, J lost 4 bases, and 10 bases lay in between.

This chain connects TRBV6-5 to TRBJ2-3; perhaps TRBD1 as D (7 bases). V dropped 2 bases and J dropped 8 bases, with 17 bases sitting between them. CDR1 is MNHEY and CDR2 is SVGAGI in the germline V gene. This CDR3 comprises 15 residues. The CDR3 region has the DNA TGTGCCAGCAGTTACGCCGGGACAGCGGGCCGTACGCAGTATTTT. Protein sequence: CASSYAGTAGRTQYF.

This clone has a single count. The chain joins TRBV9 to TRBJ1-5; a weak D match, TRBD1 (5 bases). Per germline, CDR1 SGDLS and CDR2 YYNGEE. With 3 bases removed from V and 9 bases from J, the gap between germline ends came to 13 bases. The CDR3 loop spans 13 amino acids. CDR3 DNA: TGTGCCAGCAGCGCTATCCTCGGGGGGCCCCAGCATTTT. This gives the protein CASSAILGGPQHF.

The chain has TRBV11-2 and TRBJ2-7, with D perhaps TRBD2 (5 bases). The V end lost 6 bases, the J end lost 5 bases, and 17 bases lay between the germline ends. CDR1 and CDR2 from the germline V gene are SGHAT and FQNNGV. CDR3 length: 14 amino acids. Written as DNA, the CDR3 is TGTGCCAGCAGTTCGGACTGGTTCGGGAACGAGCAGTACTTC. It translates to CASSSDWFGNEQYF.